Each of the 9 T cell receptor beta chains below was sequenced from the same sample in a study of blood T cells in healthy people across ages (dated by TCRdb to between 2015 and 2016). Library preparation employed 5' RACE. Sequencing relied on an Illumina HiSeq 2500. A second PCR of about 6 to 12 cycles was performed with a sample-barcoded 5' primer and a J-beta primer mix. The public reads were reanalyzed by TCRdb: fastp trimming at Q25, MiXCR alignment, in-frame beta chains only. For every CDR3 protein sequence, its rows merge into one entry that carries the most common genes and DNA. A total of 1.5 million to 2 million distinct CDR3 sequences appear in this sample, 28% of them only once. The ten most abundant clones make up 7.7% of the sample. Input material: blood. The receptor set was obtained from a woman aged 30 to 39 in good health.

This CDR3 reads CASSLAPEESYNSPLHF. The CDR3 bases are TGCGCCAGCAGCTTGGCCCCGGAGGAGTCCTATAATTCACCCCTCCACTTT. The chain carries TRBV5-1 and TRBJ1-6; D uncertain. Germline CDR1 SGHRS, CDR2 YFSETQ. The V and J ends lost 0 bases and 1 base respectively, with 11 bases between them. There are 17 residues in the CDR3.

The V gene is TRBV5-4, the J gene TRBJ2-3; TRBD2 matches 9 bases. This CDR3 spans 17 amino acids. J gave up 0 bases and V 4 bases, and 9 bases lay outside the gene matches. Germline V gene data show CDR1 as SGHNT and CDR2 as YYREEE (reference sequence). This CDR3 reads CASSDFVAGVSTDTQYF. The CDR3 DNA is TGTGCCAGCAGCGATTTCGTAGCGGGAGTTAGCACAGATACGCAGTATTTT.

The J gene is TRBJ2-1, the V gene TRBV7-2, with TRBD2 identical over 8 bases. This CDR3 is built from 16 residues. The junction had 8 bases not matched to a gene; V was cut back by 5 bases and J by 2 bases. In germline, CDR1 is SGHTA, CDR2 FQGNSA. CDR3 DNA sequence: TGTACCAGCAGCATATCTGGCGGGGGGACCTACAATGAGCAGTTCTTC. Its translation: CTSSISGGGTYNEQFF.

On this clonotype itself: Germline is not matched at one junction end, which may reflect a read error. The chain uses TRBV12-3 or TRBV12-4 and TRBJ2-3; a weak D match, TRBD2 (5 bases). CDR3 size: 14 residues. The CDR3 spells CASSLAGRRDMQYF. The CDR3 DNA reads TGTGCCAGCAGTTTAGCGGGGAGAAGAGATATGCAGTATTTT.

The V gene is TRBV7-8, the J gene TRBJ1-1; 9 nucleotides line up with TRBD1. V lost 4 bases to trimming and J lost 7 bases; unmatched junction nucleotides: 13. This CDR3 is built from 16 residues. CDR1 is SGHVS, CDR2 FQNEAQ, per germline. The CDR3 is CASSSLRTGEEIEAFF. As DNA, the CDR3 is TGTGCCAGCAGCTCACTAAGGACAGGGGAGGAAATTGAAGCTTTCTTT.

The CDR3, as DNA: TGTGCCAGTAGTAAAAAGGGTATGAACAATCAGCCCCAGCATTTT. It encodes CASSKKGMNNQPQHF. This chain connects TRBV19 to TRBJ1-5; D is undetermined. The CDR3 extends over 15 amino acids. Germline V gene sequence: CDR1 LNHDA, CDR2 SQIVND (reference sequence). V lost 4 bases and J lost 3, with 13 bases in between.

This clonotype appeared many times. The genes are TRBV12-3 or TRBV12-4 and TRBJ1-2, with D possibly TRBD1 on 6 matching bases. The CDR3 is 14 residues long. Trimming stripped 5 bases from V and 2 bases from J, with 12 bases between. DNA of the CDR3: TGTGCCAGCAGTCCGAGGAGGGGGAACTATGGCTACACCTTC. This gives the protein CASSPRRGNYGYTF.

This clonotype was found a few times. The V call is TRBV20-1, the J call TRBJ2-5; no reliable D call. CDR1 is DFQATT, CDR2 SNEGSKA, per germline (reference sequence). The CDR3 length is 12 residues. V lost 2 bases to trimming and J lost 3 bases, with 7 bases between them. CDR3 coding DNA: TGCAGTGCTAGACCTGAAAAAGAGACCCAGTACTTC. Translating it yields CSARPEKETQYF.

This clonotype was seen a handful of times. The rearrangement links TRBV4-1 to TRBJ2-4; unclear D gene. The CDR3 is 17 residues long. Germline V gene data show CDR1 as MGHRA and CDR2 as YSYEKL. V lost 1 base to trimming and J lost 0 bases, with 13 bases between them. The CDR3 loop reads CASSQVFGVRAKNIQYF. The CDR3, as DNA: TGCGCCAGCAGCCAAGTTTTCGGCGTCCGAGCCAAAAACATTCAGTACTTC.